Below, one T cell receptor (beta chain) is given with its context. This specimen belongs to a study of blood T cell repertoires in COVID-19. Study-level information: Donors in the United States, Italy and Spain gave samples during acute or convalescent COVID-19. T cells, B-cell-depleted T cells, or PBMCs supplied cDNA or gDNA.

Between the trimmed V and J ends, which lost 8 bases and 8 bases, there was a span of 15 bases. This CDR3 is built from 13 residues. CDR1 and CDR2 from the germline V gene are MNHEY and SVGAGI. Per the authors' pipeline: Estimation of nucleated cell counts relied on the amplification of reference gene primers. Libraries were prepared by immunoSEQ multiplex PCR; TCRdb keeps only in-frame clonotypes and omits some of them. V, J and clone size are taken as reported in that table, and D and trimming were inferred from the DNA itself. Counted here are under 200,000 clones, more than 70% occurring once; the ten biggest clones make up around 14%.

This receptor was taken from a man younger than 30 with active or convalescent COVID-19. The chain uses TRBV6-5 and TRBJ1-4; a possible D gene is TRBD1 (6 bases). The sequencing input was peripheral blood. The CDR3 sequence: CASVAGVGEKLFF. CDR3 sequence (DNA): TGTGCCAGCGTCGCAGGGGTAGGCGAAAAACTGTTTTTT.